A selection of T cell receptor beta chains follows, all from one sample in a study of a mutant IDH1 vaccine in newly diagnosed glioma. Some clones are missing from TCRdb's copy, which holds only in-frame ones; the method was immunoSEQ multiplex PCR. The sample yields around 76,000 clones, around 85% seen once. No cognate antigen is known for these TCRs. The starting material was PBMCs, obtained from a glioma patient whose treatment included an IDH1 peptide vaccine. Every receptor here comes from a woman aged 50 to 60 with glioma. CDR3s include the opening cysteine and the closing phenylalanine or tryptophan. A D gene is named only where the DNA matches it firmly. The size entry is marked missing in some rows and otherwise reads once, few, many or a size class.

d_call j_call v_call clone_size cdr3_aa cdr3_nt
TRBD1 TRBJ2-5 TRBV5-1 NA CASSLGALTGTETQYF TGCGCCAGCAGCTTGGGGGCCCTGACAGGGACAGAGACCCAGTACTTC
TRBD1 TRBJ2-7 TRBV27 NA CASSFGTVPYEQYF TGTGCCAGCAGTTTTGGGACAGTTCCTTACGAGCAGTACTTC
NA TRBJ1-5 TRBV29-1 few CSVSGQGGPQPQHF TGCAGCGTTAGTGGTCAGGGAGGTCCTCAGCCCCAGCATTTT
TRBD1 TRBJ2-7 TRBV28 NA CASNSQGARGTYEQYF TGTGCCAGCAATAGTCAGGGGGCCCGGGGGACATACGAGCAGTACTTC
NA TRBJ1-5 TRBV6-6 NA CASSRGGMNQPQHF TGTGCCAGCAGTCGCGGAGGGATGAATCAGCCCCAGCATTTT
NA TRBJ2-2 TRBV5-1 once CASSLDGGTGELFF TGCGCCAGCAGCTTGGACGGGGGCACCGGGGAGCTGTTTTTT
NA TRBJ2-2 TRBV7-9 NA CAMEPADTGELFF TGTGCCATGGAACCGGCGGACACCGGGGAGCTGTTTTTT
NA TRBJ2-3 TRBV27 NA CATKNRVPTDTQYF TGTGCCACCAAAAACCGAGTGCCCACAGATACGCAGTATTTT
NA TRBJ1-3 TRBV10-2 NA CASTTGRISGNTIYF TGCGCCAGCACGACCGGACGGATCTCTGGAAACACCATATATTTT
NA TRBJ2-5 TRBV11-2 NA CASSLQTGTQETQYF TGTGCCAGCAGCTTACAAACAGGGACACAAGAGACCCAGTACTTC
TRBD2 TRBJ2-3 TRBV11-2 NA CASSFQAGVPDTQYF TGTGCCAGCAGCTTTCAAGCGGGAGTTCCAGATACGCAGTATTTT
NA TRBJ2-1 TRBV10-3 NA CAIRYHNEQFF TGTGCCATCAGATACCACAATGAGCAGTTCTTC
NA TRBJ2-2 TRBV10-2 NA CASSEWEPNTGELFF TGCGCCAGCAGTGAGTGGGAACCGAACACCGGGGAGCTGTTTTTT
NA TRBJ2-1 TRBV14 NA CASSRLIHSYNEQFF TGTGCCAGCAGCCGACTTATCCACTCCTACAATGAGCAGTTCTTC
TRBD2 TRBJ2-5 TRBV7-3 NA CASSLGRELGETQYF TGTGCCAGCAGCTTAGGGCGGGAGCTGGGTGAGACCCAGTACTTC
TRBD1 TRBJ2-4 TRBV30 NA CASGQGNIQYF TGTGCCTCTGGACAGGGGAACATTCAGTACTTC
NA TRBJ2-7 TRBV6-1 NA CASSDARQYF TGTGCCAGCAGCGATGCCCGGCAGTACTTC
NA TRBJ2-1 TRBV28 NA CASNPIVRGPVGDEQFF TGTGCCAGTAACCCTATTGTAAGGGGCCCCGTAGGGGATGAGCAGTTCTTC
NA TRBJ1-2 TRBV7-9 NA CASSLKAPRHGYTF TGTGCCAGCAGCTTAAAGGCACCCCGCCATGGCTACACCTTC
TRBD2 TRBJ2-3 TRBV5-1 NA CASSLASGRAADTQYF TGCGCCAGCAGCTTGGCTAGCGGGAGGGCCGCAGATACGCAGTATTTT
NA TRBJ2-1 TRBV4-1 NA CASSQENEQFF TGCGCCAGCAGCCAAGAGAATGAGCAGTTCTTC